This entry describes one T cell receptor beta chain. This sample is drawn from a study of OX40 agonist ivuxolimab in advanced cancers. At the level of the study: A mean age of roughly 60 years, range roughly 23 to 85, was recorded, and roughly 80% were male.

With autoimmune disease history or systemic immunosuppression, patients were excluded. Trimming pared 2 bases from V and 5 bases from J, leaving 9 bases between. Per the germline V gene, CDR1 is MNHNS and CDR2 is SASEGT. The CDR3 is made up of 13 amino acids. Data came from immunoSEQ multiplex PCR; TCRdb stores just in-frame clones and leaves some out. This table holds some 19,000 clones, roughly four fifths found once. This material consisted of CD4+ or CD8+ T cells sorted from blood, taken in a trial of the OX40 agonist ivuxolimab. This sequence joins TRBV6-1 and TRBJ1-1; no clear D gene. The sequence was collected from an adult with an advanced solid tumor such as melanoma, head and neck, liver or kidney cancer. CDR3 loop: CASSENEVTEAFF. CDR3 DNA: TGTGCCAGCAGTGAAAACGAGGTTACTGAAGCTTTCTTT.